The following is a T cell receptor (beta chain) sequence with its context. After removal of 5 bases from V and 4 bases from J, the junction contained 5 bases not matched to a gene. The CDR3 has 13 residues. Per germline, CDR1 SGHTA and CDR2 FQGNSA. This entry comes from a study of blood T cell repertoires in COVID-19. Across the whole study: There were acute and convalescent COVID-19 samples, and they came from the United States, Italy and Spain. The cDNA or gDNA used as material had been derived from T cells, B-cell-depleted T cells, or PBMCs.

Per the original data handling: For nucleated cells, counts were estimated from reference gene primer amplification. Here immunoSEQ multiplex PCR was the method, and the copy in TCRdb shows in-frame clones only, minus some. D and trimming were read from the DNA, whereas the V and J calls and clone size are those reported in that table. The sample contains tens of thousands of clones, roughly 86% of which appear only once. V gene TRBV7-2 combines with J gene TRBJ2-7; 7 positions match TRBD1. The sequence was collected from a man between 65 and 85 years old with acute or convalescent COVID-19. The sample comprised peripheral blood. CDR3 bases: TGTGCCAGCAGCAGGGGACAGATTTACGAGCAGTACTTC. Encoded protein: CASSRGQIYEQYF. The variable domain in full, completed from reference TRBV7-2 and TRBJ2-7, reads GAGVSQSPSNKVTEKGKDVELRCDPISGHTALYWYRQSLGQGLEFLIYFQGNSAPDKSGLPSDRFSAERTGGSVSTLTIQRTQQEDSAVYLCASSRGQIYEQYFGPGTRLTVT.